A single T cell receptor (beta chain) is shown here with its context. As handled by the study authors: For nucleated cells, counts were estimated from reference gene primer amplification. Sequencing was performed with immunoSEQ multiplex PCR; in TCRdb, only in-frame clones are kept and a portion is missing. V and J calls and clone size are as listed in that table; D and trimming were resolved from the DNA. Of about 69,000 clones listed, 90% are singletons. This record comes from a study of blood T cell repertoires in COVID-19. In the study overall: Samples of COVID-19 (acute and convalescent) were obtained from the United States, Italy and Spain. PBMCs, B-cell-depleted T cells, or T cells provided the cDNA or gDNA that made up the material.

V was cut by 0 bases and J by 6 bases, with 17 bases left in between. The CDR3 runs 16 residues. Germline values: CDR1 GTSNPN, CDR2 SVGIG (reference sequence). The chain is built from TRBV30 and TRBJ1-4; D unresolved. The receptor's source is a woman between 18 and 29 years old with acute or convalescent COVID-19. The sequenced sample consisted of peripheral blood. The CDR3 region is CAWSVTGGRLDEKLFF. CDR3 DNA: TGTGCCTGGAGTGTAACCGGAGGGAGGCTTGATGAAAAACTGTTTTTT.